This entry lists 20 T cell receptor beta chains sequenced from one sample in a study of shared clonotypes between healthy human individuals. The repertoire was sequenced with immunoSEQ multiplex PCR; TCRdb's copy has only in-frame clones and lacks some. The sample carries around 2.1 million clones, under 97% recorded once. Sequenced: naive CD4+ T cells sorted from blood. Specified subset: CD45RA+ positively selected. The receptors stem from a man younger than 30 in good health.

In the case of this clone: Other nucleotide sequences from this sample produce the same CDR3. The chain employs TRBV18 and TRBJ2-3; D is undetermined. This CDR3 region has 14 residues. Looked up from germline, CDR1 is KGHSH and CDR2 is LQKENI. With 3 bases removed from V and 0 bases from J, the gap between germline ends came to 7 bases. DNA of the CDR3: TGTGCCAGCTCACCCGCAGGAAGCACAGATACGCAGTATTTT. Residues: CASSPAGSTDTQYF. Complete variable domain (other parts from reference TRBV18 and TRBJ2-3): NAGVMQNPRHLVRRRGQEARLRCSPMKGHSHVYWYRQLPEEGLKFMVYLQKENIIDESGMPKERFSAEFPKEGPSILRIQQVVRGDSAAYFCASSPAGSTDTQYFGPGTRLTVL.

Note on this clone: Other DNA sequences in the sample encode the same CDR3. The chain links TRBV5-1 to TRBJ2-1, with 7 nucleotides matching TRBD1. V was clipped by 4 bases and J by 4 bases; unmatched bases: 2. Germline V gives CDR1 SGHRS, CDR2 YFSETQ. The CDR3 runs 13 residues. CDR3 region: CASSLDRYNEQFF. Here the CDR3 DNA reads TGCGCCAGCAGCCTGGACAGGTACAATGAGCAGTTCTTC. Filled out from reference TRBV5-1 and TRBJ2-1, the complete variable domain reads KAGVTQTPRYLIKTRGQQVTLSCSPISGHRSVSWYQQTPGQGLQFLFEYFSETQRNKGNFPGRFSGRQFSNSRSEMNVSTLELGDSALYLCASSLDRYNEQFFGPGTRLTVL.

The chain's CDR3 is CASRAGAAYNSPLHF. The CDR3 region has the DNA TGTGCCAGCAGGGCAGGGGCGGCTTATAATTCACCCCTCCACTTT. The rearrangement joins TRBV6-1 to TRBJ1-6; TRBD1 might be the D (6 bases). CDR1 MNHNS and CDR2 SASEGT come from the germline V gene. The germline V and J ends were trimmed by 6 bases and 4 bases, with 13 bases remaining between them. The CDR3 length is 15 residues.

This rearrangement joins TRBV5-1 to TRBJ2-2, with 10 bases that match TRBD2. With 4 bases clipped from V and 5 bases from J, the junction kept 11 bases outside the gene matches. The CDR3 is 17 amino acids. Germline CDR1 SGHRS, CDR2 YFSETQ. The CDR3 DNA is TGCGCCAGCAGCACGGGAGGGCTAGCGGGAGTTACCGGGGAGCTGTTTTTT. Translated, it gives CASSTGGLAGVTGELFF. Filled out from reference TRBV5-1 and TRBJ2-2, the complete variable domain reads KAGVTQTPRYLIKTRGQQVTLSCSPISGHRSVSWYQQTPGQGLQFLFEYFSETQRNKGNFPGRFSGRQFSNSRSEMNVSTLELGDSALYLCASSTGGLAGVTGELFFGEGSRLTVL.

CDR3 residues: CASRSGTYSNQPQHF. DNA of the CDR3: TGTGCCAGCAGGTCAGGGACCTATAGCAATCAGCCCCAGCATTTT. The genes are TRBV28 and TRBJ1-5; tentative D call: TRBD1 (5 bases). This CDR3 has 15 residues. V lost 6 bases and J 0 bases, leaving 12 bases between the germline ends. Germline values: CDR1 MDHEN, CDR2 SYDVKM.

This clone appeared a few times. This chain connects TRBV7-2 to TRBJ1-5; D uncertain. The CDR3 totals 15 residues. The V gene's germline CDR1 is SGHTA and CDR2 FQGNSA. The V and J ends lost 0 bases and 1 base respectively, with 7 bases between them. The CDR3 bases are TGTGCCAGCAGCTTAGCAACTCTCAGCAATCAGCCCCAGCATTTT. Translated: CASSLATLSNQPQHF.

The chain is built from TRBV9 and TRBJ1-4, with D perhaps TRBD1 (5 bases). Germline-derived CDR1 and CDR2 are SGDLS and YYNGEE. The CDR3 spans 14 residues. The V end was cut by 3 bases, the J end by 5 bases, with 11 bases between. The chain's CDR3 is CASSALSGNEKLFF. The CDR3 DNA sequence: TGTGCCAGCAGCGCGCTATCAGGGAATGAAAAACTGTTTTTT.

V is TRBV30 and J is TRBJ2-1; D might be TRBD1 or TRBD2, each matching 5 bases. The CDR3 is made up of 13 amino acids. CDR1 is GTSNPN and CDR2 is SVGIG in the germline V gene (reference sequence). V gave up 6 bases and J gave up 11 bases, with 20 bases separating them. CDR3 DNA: TGTGCCTGCCCCAGGGACGGGGCTAGCAAGCAGTTCTTC. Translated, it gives CACPRDGASKQFF.

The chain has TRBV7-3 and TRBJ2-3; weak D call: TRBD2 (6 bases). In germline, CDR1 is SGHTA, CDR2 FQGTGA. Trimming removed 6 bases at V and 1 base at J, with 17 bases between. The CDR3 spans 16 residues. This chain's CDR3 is CASSSMGTPGTDTQYF. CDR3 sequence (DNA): TGTGCCAGCAGTTCAATGGGGACTCCGGGCACAGATACGCAGTATTTT.

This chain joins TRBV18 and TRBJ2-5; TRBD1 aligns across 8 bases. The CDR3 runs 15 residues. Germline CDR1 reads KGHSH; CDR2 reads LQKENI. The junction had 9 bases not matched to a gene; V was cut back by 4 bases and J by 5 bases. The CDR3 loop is CASSRYRGTQETQYF. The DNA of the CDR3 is TGTGCCAGCTCACGGTACAGGGGGACCCAGGAGACCCAGTACTTC.

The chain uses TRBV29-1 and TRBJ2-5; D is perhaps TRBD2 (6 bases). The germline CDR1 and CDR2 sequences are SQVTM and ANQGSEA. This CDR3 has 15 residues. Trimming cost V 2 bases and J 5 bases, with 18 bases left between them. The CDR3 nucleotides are TGCAGCGTTGAAACCCAGGGCCCGGCGGGGGAGACCCAGTACTTC. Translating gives CSVETQGPAGETQYF.

Written as DNA, the CDR3 is TGTGCCTGGAGTGTACTCAGGGGAAAGGGGGAGCAGTACTTC. This translates into CAWSVLRGKGEQYF. This rearrangement joins TRBV30 to TRBJ2-7; D is perhaps TRBD1 (6 bases). Trimming removed 0 bases from V and 7 bases from J, with 16 bases in between. The CDR3 runs 14 residues. The germline CDR1 and CDR2 sequences are GTSNPN and SVGIG (reference sequence).

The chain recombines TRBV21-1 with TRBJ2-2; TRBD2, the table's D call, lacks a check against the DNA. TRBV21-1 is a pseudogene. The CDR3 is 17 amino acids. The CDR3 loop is CASSKDWPWTSGIALFF. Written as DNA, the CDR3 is TGTGCCAGCAGCAAAGATTGGCCCTGGACTAGCGGGATTGCGCTGTTTTTT.

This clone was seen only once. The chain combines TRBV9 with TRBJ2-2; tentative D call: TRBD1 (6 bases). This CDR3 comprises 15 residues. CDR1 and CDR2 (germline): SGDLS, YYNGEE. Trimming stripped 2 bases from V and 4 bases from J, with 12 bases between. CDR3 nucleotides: TGTGCCAGCAGCGTCAGGGGCATCGGCACCGGGGAGCTGTTTTTT. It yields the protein CASSVRGIGTGELFF.

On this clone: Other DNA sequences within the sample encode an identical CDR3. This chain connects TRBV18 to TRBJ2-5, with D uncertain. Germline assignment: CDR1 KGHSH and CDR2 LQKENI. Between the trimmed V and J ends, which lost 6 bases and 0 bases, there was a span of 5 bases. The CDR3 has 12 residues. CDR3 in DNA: TGTGCCAGCTCCCGCAACCAAGAGACCCAGTACTTC. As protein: CASSRNQETQYF.

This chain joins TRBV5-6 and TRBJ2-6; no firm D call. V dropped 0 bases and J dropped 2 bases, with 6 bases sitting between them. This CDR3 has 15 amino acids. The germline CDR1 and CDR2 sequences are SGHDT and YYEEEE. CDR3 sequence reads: CASSLDLPGANVLTF. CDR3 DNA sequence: TGTGCCAGCAGCTTGGACCTCCCTGGGGCCAACGTCCTGACTTTC.

CDR3 coding DNA: TGTGCCTGGAGCGGGAAGCGGGGGGGCACCGGGGAGCTGTTTTTT. This gives the protein CAWSGKRGGTGELFF. The chain recombines TRBV30 with TRBJ2-2, with 10 bases lining up with TRBD2. The CDR3 extends over 15 amino acids. Germline V gives CDR1 GTSNPN, CDR2 SVGIG (reference sequence). Losses at the gene ends were 3 bases for V and 4 bases for J; bases not matched to a gene: 5.

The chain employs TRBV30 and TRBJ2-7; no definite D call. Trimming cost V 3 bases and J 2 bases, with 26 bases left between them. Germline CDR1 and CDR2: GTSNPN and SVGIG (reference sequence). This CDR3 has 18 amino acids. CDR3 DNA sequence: TGTGCCTGGAGCGCCGGCCTCGTCCATCCGGCGATTGCCTACGAGCAGTACTTC. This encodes CAWSAGLVHPAIAYEQYF.

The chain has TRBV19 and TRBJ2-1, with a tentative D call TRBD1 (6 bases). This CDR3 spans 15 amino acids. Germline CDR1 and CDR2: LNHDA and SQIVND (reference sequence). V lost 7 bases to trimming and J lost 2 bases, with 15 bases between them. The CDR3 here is CASTQGYGAYNEQFF. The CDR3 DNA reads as TGTGCCAGTACCCAGGGGTATGGGGCCTACAATGAGCAGTTCTTC.

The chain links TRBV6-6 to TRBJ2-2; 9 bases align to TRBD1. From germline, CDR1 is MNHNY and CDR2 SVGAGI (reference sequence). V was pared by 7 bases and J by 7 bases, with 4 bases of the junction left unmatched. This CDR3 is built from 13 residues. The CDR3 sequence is CASKGQGVGELFF. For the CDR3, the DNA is TGTGCCAGCAAGGGACAGGGTGTCGGGGAGCTGTTTTTT.